A single sample is the source of the 13 T cell receptor beta chains below, sequenced in a study of shared clonotypes between healthy human individuals. Some clones are missing from TCRdb's copy, which holds only in-frame ones; the method was immunoSEQ multiplex PCR. Of approximately 2,300,000 clones listed, around 90% were seen once; the top ten hold approximately 0.39%. The specimen was naive CD4+ T cells from PBMCs. The sample's subset: CD45RA+ positively selected. All receptors derive from a man younger than 35 in good health. Some clones in this sample may be carry-over from other donors' samples.

This clone turned up a few times. The chain joins TRBV28 to TRBJ2-7; TRBD1 agrees at 9 bases. Germline CDR1 and CDR2: MDHEN and SYDVKM. J gave up 2 bases and V 5 bases, and 7 bases lay outside the gene matches. The length of the CDR3 is 15 residues. In nucleotides, the CDR3 is TGTGCCAGCAGTAGCCGGGACAGGGCAACCTACGAGCAGTACTTC. It yields the protein CASSSRDRATYEQYF.

The chain recombines TRBV7-7 with TRBJ2-1; D perhaps matches TRBD1 (6 bases). This CDR3 has 15 residues. Trimming pared 6 bases from V and 0 bases from J, leaving 12 bases between. Germline CDR1 reads SSHAT; CDR2 reads FNYEAQ (reference sequence). The CDR3 reads CASSSGQSSYNEQFF. The CDR3 DNA follows: TGTGCCAGCAGTTCCGGACAGAGCTCCTACAATGAGCAGTTCTTC.

The V call is TRBV2, the J call TRBJ1-6; D unresolved. Trimming pared 8 bases from V and 7 bases from J, leaving 15 bases between. Germline values: CDR1 SNHLY, CDR2 FYNNEI. The CDR3 spans 14 residues. The CDR3 DNA follows: TGTGCCAGCTCTAACCGGGTCCCGAATTCACCCCTCCACTTT. Encoded protein: CASSNRVPNSPLHF.

The gene calls are TRBV4-2 and TRBJ2-6, with 11 bases that match TRBD2. V was clipped by 4 bases and J by 2 bases; unmatched bases: 10. Germline V gene data show CDR1 as LGHNA and CDR2 as YNFKEQ. The CDR3 covers 19 residues. DNA of the CDR3: TGTGCCAGCAGCCTTCTCACTAGCGGGAGTAGAACTGGGGCCAACGTCCTGACTTTC. Protein sequence: CASSLLTSGSRTGANVLTF.

This clone was observed a few times. The rearrangement links TRBV30 to TRBJ1-1; D uncertain. In germline, CDR1 is GTSNPN, CDR2 SVGIG (reference sequence). V was cut by 3 bases and J by 4 bases, with 12 bases left in between. The CDR3 loop spans 13 amino acids. The CDR3 loop reads CAWSPRLTTEAFF. CDR3 DNA: TGTGCCTGGAGCCCAAGGTTGACCACTGAAGCTTTCTTT.

J is TRBJ1-1 and V is TRBV6-1; TRBD1 might be the D (5 bases). Trimming took 5 bases from V and 1 from J, leaving 11 bases between them. Looked up from germline, CDR1 is MNHNS and CDR2 is SASEGT. This CDR3 spans 14 amino acids. The CDR3 is CASSRGRANTEAFF. In DNA, the CDR3 is TGTGCCAGCAGTAGGGGACGGGCGAACACTGAAGCTTTCTTT.

The gene calls are TRBV7-3 and TRBJ1-1; D might be TRBD1 (5 bases). CDR3 length: 13 amino acids. Germline loops: CDR1 SGHTA, CDR2 FQGTGA. V was pared by 5 bases and J by 6 bases, with 13 bases between. The CDR3 region is CASSRAVGAEAFF. In nucleotides, the CDR3 is TGTGCCAGCAGCCGCGCGGTGGGGGCTGAAGCTTTCTTT.

The genes are TRBV7-3 and TRBJ1-1; no firm D call. CDR3 length: 13 residues. The germline V gene has CDR1 SGHTA and CDR2 FQGTGA. The V and J ends lost 5 bases and 0 bases respectively, with 7 bases between them. The CDR3 DNA sequence: TGTGCCAGCAGCGTCCAGTTGAACACTGAAGCTTTCTTT. It codes for CASSVQLNTEAFF.

CDR3 nucleotides: TGCGCCAGCAGCAGAGGGGAGACAGGGAACTATGGCTACACCTTC. Translation gives CASSRGETGNYGYTF. This chain connects TRBV5-1 to TRBJ1-2; TRBD1 matches at 7 bases. J lost 2 bases, V lost 4 bases, and 8 bases had no gene match. CDR3 size: 15 residues. Germline CDR1 SGHRS, CDR2 YFSETQ.

V is TRBV28 and J is TRBJ1-2; D perhaps matches TRBD1 (5 bases). V lost 7 bases to trimming and J lost 3 bases, with 24 bases between them. CDR3 size: 17 residues. Germline assignment: CDR1 MDHEN and CDR2 SYDVKM. The CDR3 DNA sequence: TGTGCCAGCAACGTGGGGGGAGGCGGGACCTCTTACTATGGCTACACCTTC. Protein sequence: CASNVGGGGTSYYGYTF.

J is TRBJ2-1 and V is TRBV27, with D possibly being TRBD2 (5 bases). The CDR3 sequence is 13 residues long. Trimming removed 2 bases from V and 12 bases from J, with 14 bases in between. CDR1 is MNHEY, CDR2 SMNVEV, per germline (reference sequence). The CDR3 nucleotides read TGTGCCAGCAGTTTAAGAGCCCTAGGAGGGCAGTTCTTC. It translates to CASSLRALGGQFF.

This sequence joins TRBV30 and TRBJ1-3; D is unresolved. Trimming pared 0 bases from V and 0 bases from J, leaving 9 bases between. The CDR3 runs 15 residues. Germline V CDR1 and CDR2: GTSNPN, SVGIG (reference sequence). The DNA for the CDR3 is TGTGCCTGGAGTGTAAAGGCAGCCTCTGGAAACACCATATATTTT. Amino acids: CAWSVKAASGNTIYF.

The chain uses TRBV4-3 and TRBJ1-4, with a tentative D call TRBD1 (6 bases). CDR3 length: 17 amino acids. Germline assignment: CDR1 LGHNA and CDR2 YSLEER. The V and J ends lost 3 bases and 3 bases respectively, with 17 bases between them. The chain's CDR3 is CASSQYKGGGANEKLFF. The CDR3 nucleotides read TGCGCCAGCAGCCAGTACAAAGGAGGGGGAGCTAATGAAAAACTGTTTTTT.